The 22 T cell receptor beta chains below all came from one sample that was sequenced in a study of blood T cells in healthy people across ages (dated by TCRdb to about 2015). Library creation used 5' RACE. Sequencing used an Illumina HiSeq 2500. A second roughly 6 to 11 cycle PCR used a sample-barcoded 5' primer and a J-beta primer mix. The raw public data were reprocessed by TCRdb itself: fastp quality trimming at Q25, MiXCR clonotype calling, in-frame beta chains only. When rows share a CDR3 protein, they turn into one entry using the most common DNA and genes. The sample table contains about 800,000 distinct CDR3 sequences; only one count was recorded for roughly 25% of them. Of the sample, roughly 3.8% falls within the top ten clones. A further study also used this sample, focusing on T cells of mothers and their children.

What was sequenced was blood. The receptors shown here come from a boy aged 10-17 years in good health.

The genes are TRBV11-2 and TRBJ2-1, with D unresolved. CDR3 size: 13 residues. In germline, CDR1 is SGHAT, CDR2 FQNNGV. Trimming took off 5 bases at V and 5 bases at J, with 10 bases between the two ends. This CDR3 is CASSPPGNNEQFF. CDR3 nucleotide sequence: TGTGCCAGCAGCCCTCCTGGAAACAATGAGCAGTTCTTC.

This clonotype occurred a few times. The chain carries TRBV12-3 or TRBV12-4 and TRBJ1-1, with D perhaps TRBD1 (5 bases). The V end lost 2 bases, the J end lost 7 bases, and 11 bases lay between the germline ends. The length of the CDR3 is 13 residues. The CDR3 here is CASSLWGGGEAFF. As DNA, the CDR3 is TGTGCCAGCAGTTTATGGGGGGGTGGTGAAGCTTTCTTT.

The chain recombines TRBV7-3 with TRBJ2-5; 11 bases match TRBD2. V was clipped by 3 bases and J by 5 bases; unmatched bases: 5. The CDR3 has 15 residues. CDR1 is SGHTA, CDR2 FQGTGA, per germline. DNA of the CDR3: TGTGCCAGCAGCTTGACGGGGACTAGCGGCGAGACCCAGTACTTC. As protein: CASSLTGTSGETQYF.

J is TRBJ2-7 and V is TRBV7-9; D is uncertain. CDR1 and CDR2 (germline): SEHNR, FQNEAQ (reference sequence). The length of the CDR3 is 14 residues. V was shortened by 5 bases and J by 2 bases, with 13 bases between the two germline ends. The CDR3 sequence is CASSTYSGAYEQYF. The CDR3 nucleotides are TGTGCCAGCAGCACCTACTCTGGGGCCTACGAGCAGTACTTC.

The chain has TRBV5-1 and TRBJ2-1; the D gene is possibly TRBD2 (5 bases). CDR1 is SGHRS and CDR2 is YFSETQ in the germline V gene. The CDR3 extends over 20 amino acids. The V gene lost 6 bases and the J gene lost 4 bases, with 32 bases spanning the gap. Written as DNA, the CDR3 is TGCGCCAGCATGTATAGGTTCGAAGGGAATTCATTTGAGGGATACAATGAGCAGTTCTTC. Translation gives CASMYRFEGNSFEGYNEQFF. The whole variable domain, remainder taken from reference TRBV5-1 and TRBJ2-1, is KAGVTQTPRYLIKTRGQQVTLSCSPISGHRSVSWYQQTPGQGLQFLFEYFSETQRNKGNFPGRFSGRQFSNSRSEMNVSTLELGDSALYLCASMYRFEGNSFEGYNEQFFGPGTRLTVL.

The J gene is TRBJ1-5, the V gene TRBV7-9; D is possibly TRBD1 (5 bases). V was pared by 3 bases and J by 0 bases, with 12 bases between. In germline, CDR1 is SEHNR, CDR2 FQNEAQ (reference sequence). The CDR3 runs 16 residues. The CDR3 here is CASSFSGGGSNQPQHF. For the CDR3, the DNA is TGTGCCAGCAGCTTCTCGGGTGGGGGTAGCAATCAGCCCCAGCATTTT.

This clonotype came up a few times. This chain joins TRBV6-2 or TRBV6-3 and TRBJ2-7; D unresolved. Germline CDR1 and CDR2: MNHEY and SVGEGT. This CDR3 is built from 16 residues. V shed 6 bases and J shed 0 bases, with 18 bases lying between them. CDR3 region: CASRQPGPEVSYEQYF. The DNA for the CDR3 is TGTGCCAGCAGGCAACCGGGTCCGGAAGTCTCCTACGAGCAGTACTTC.

Concerning this clonotype itself: The junction does not match germline at one end; this may be a read error. The CDR3 region is CASSSSRGRTPNGQFF. CDR3 coding DNA: TGTGCCAGCAGCTCGTCTAGGGGGCGAACCCCCAATGGGCAGTTCTTC. J is TRBJ2-5 and V is TRBV11-1; 7 nucleotides align to TRBD1. The J call is uncertain, as TRBJ2-1 better fits the DNA end. CDR1 SGHAT and CDR2 FQDESV come from the germline V gene (reference sequence). This CDR3 has 16 amino acids.

In this sample, this clonotype turned up a few times. This sequence joins TRBV7-9 and TRBJ2-7; a possible D gene is TRBD1 (5 bases). V lost 8 bases, J lost 3 bases, and 14 bases lay in between. Germline V CDR1 and CDR2: SEHNR, FQNEAQ (reference sequence). The CDR3 is 13 amino acids. As DNA, the CDR3 is TGTGCCAGCTCTGGCCCAGGGAACTACGAGCAGTACTTC. It codes for CASSGPGNYEQYF.

This clonotype was counted a single time. This chain uses TRBV7-2 with TRBJ2-4; no clear D gene. The CDR3 sequence is 16 residues long. Trimming removed 5 bases from V and 0 bases from J, with 14 bases in between. Germline CDR1 and CDR2: SGHTA and FQGNSA. In DNA, the CDR3 is TGTGCCAGCAGCCCCACGGAAATACTAGCCAAAAACATTCAGTACTTC. The encoded protein is CASSPTEILAKNIQYF.

This clonotype was counted between two and nine times. V is TRBV29-1 and J is TRBJ2-7; 12 bases align to TRBD2. J lost 7 bases, V lost 1 base, and 14 bases had no gene match. There are 17 residues in the CDR3. Per the germline V gene, CDR1 is SQVTM and CDR2 is ANQGSEA. The CDR3, as DNA: TGCAGCGTTGAAGGGCGTACGGGGACTAGCGGGCCCTCGGAGCAGTACTTC. Translated, it gives CSVEGRTGTSGPSEQYF.

The chain joins TRBV10-3 to TRBJ2-5, with 10 bases that match TRBD2. The end of the DNA is better explained by TRBJ2-7, so the J call may be wrong. Germline assignment: CDR1 ENHRY and CDR2 SYGVKD. The CDR3 spans 14 residues. As DNA, the CDR3 is TGTGCCATCAGTGAGCCTAGCGGGAGTTACGAGCAGTACTTC. Amino acids: CAISEPSGSYEQYF.

The gene calls are TRBV20-1 and TRBJ2-7; D is uncertain. The CDR3 spans 13 residues. The germline V gene encodes CDR1 DFQATT and CDR2 SNEGSKA (reference sequence). Trimming cost V 0 bases and J 4 bases, with 10 bases left between them. In DNA, the CDR3 is TGCAGTGCTAGAGACCACAGTCAGTACGAGCAGTACTTC. Its protein product is CSARDHSQYEQYF.

The rearrangement uses TRBV9 and TRBJ1-4, with 7 nucleotides matching TRBD1. With 4 bases clipped from V and 2 bases from J, the junction kept 11 bases outside the gene matches. Germline-derived CDR1 and CDR2 are SGDLS and YYNGEE. The CDR3 runs 17 residues. The CDR3 DNA is TGTGCCAGCAGCCCAGGGGGTTCGGGGTTCACTAATGAAAAACTGTTTTTT. This sequence encodes CASSPGGSGFTNEKLFF.

This chain joins TRBV5-6 and TRBJ1-6, with 7 bases aligning to TRBD1. Germline assignment: CDR1 SGHDT and CDR2 YYEEEE. The CDR3 covers 13 residues. V lost 4 bases and J lost 14; bases outside the gene matches: 9. CDR3 DNA: TGTGCCAGCAGCGCGAGGGACAGAGTGGCCCTCCACTTT. Translation gives CASSARDRVALHF. Supplemented by reference TRBV5-6 and TRBJ1-6, the full variable domain reads DAGVTQSPTHLIKTRGQQVTLRCSPKSGHDTVSWYQQALGQGPQFIFQYYEEEERQRGNFPDRFSGHQFPNYSSELNVNALLLGDSALYLCASSARDRVALHFGNGTRLTVT.

With respect to this clonotype: This CDR3 fails to terminate in the conserved phenylalanine or tryptophan, so it likely reflects a read error. The chain joins TRBV9 to TRBJ2-5; TRBD2 matches 10 bases. Germline CDR1 is SGDLS and CDR2 is YYNGEE. This CDR3 has 14 residues. V lost 3 bases, J lost 4 bases, and 3 bases stayed unmatched. The CDR3 nucleotides read TGTGCCAGCAGCGCCCGACTAGCGGGAGAGACCCAGTACTCC. Encoded protein: CASSARLAGETQYS.

The gene calls are TRBV4-3 and TRBJ2-1; 14 nucleotides match TRBD2. The germline gives CDR1 LGHNA, CDR2 YSLEER. CDR3 length: 21 residues. The trim removed 0 bases at V and 0 bases at J, leaving 10 bases unmatched. This CDR3 reads CASSQELRGGTSGSSYNEQFF. CDR3 sequence (DNA): TGCGCCAGCAGCCAAGAGTTACGAGGAGGGACTAGCGGGAGCTCCTACAATGAGCAGTTCTTC.

V usage is TRBV4-1 and J usage is TRBJ2-7; 7 bases match TRBD1. With 0 bases clipped from V and 3 bases from J, the junction kept 5 bases outside the gene matches. This CDR3 is built from 15 residues. Per the germline V gene, CDR1 is MGHRA and CDR2 is YSYEKL. CDR3 DNA: TGCGCCAGCAGCCAAGACGGACAGGACAGCTACGAGCAGTACTTC. Its translation is CASSQDGQDSYEQYF.

This clonotype was counted only a few times. V gene TRBV12-3 or TRBV12-4 combines with J gene TRBJ1-4; D is perhaps TRBD1 (6 bases). The length of the CDR3 is 13 residues. V lost 7 bases, J lost 7 bases, and 13 bases lay in between. The CDR3 here is CASNTQGGEKLFF. Written as DNA, the CDR3 is TGTGCCAGCAATACCCAAGGGGGTGAAAAACTGTTTTTT.

This clonotype was counted only a few times. V usage is TRBV6-2 or TRBV6-3 and J usage is TRBJ2-2, with TRBD1 matching over 9 bases. With 2 bases clipped from V and 5 bases from J, the junction kept 6 bases outside the gene matches. There are 16 residues in the CDR3. In germline, CDR1 is MNHEY, CDR2 SVGEGT. The CDR3 DNA sequence: TGTGCCAGCAGTTACGCACAGGGGGCGATTACCGGGGAGCTGTTTTTT. Protein product: CASSYAQGAITGELFF.

This clonotype turned up a few times. This chain links TRBV5-4 with TRBJ2-5; D gene uncertain. Matching the DNA end better, TRBJ2-1 makes the J call doubtful. From germline, CDR1 is SGHNT and CDR2 YYREEE (reference sequence). This CDR3 region has 13 residues. As DNA, the CDR3 is TGTGCCAGCAGTAGTCCACCGGACGATGAGCAGTTCTTC. It yields the protein CASSSPPDDEQFF.

In this sample, this clonotype turned up once. J is TRBJ2-5 and V is TRBV29-1; the match to TRBD1 covers 8 bases. The better agreement between TRBJ2-7 and the DNA end casts doubt on the J call. The CDR3 runs 12 residues. Germline V gene lookup returns CDR1 SQVTM and CDR2 ANQGSEA. The CDR3: CSVGDRYYEQYF. Written as DNA, the CDR3 is TGCAGCGTCGGGGACAGGTACTACGAGCAGTACTTC.